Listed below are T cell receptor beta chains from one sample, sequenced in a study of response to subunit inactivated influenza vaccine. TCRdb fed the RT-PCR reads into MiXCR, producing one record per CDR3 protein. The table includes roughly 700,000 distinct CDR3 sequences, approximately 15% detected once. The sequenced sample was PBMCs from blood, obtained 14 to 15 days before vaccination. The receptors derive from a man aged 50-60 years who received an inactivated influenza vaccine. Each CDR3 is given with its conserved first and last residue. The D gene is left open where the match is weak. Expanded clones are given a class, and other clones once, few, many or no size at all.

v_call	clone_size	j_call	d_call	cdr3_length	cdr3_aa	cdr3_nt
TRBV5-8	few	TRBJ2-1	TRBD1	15	CASSPRTGVYNEQFF	TGTGCCAGCAGCCCCCGGACAGGCGTCTACAATGAGCAGTTCTTC
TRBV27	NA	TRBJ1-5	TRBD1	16	CYYRGPRSVGNQPQHF	TGTTACTACAGGGGCCCGAGATCGGTTGGCAATCAGCCCCAGCATTTT
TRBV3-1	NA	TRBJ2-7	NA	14	CASSQGAGPYEQYF	TGTGCCAGCAGCCAGGGTGCGGGGCCTTACGAGCAGTACTTC
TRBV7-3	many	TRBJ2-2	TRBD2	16	CASSLNSGRARGELFF	TGTGCCAGCAGCCTGAATAGCGGGAGGGCCCGCGGGGAGCTGTTTTTT
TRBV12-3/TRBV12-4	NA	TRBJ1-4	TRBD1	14	CASKSGTGDEKLFF	TGTGCCAGCAAGTCCGGGACAGGGGACGAAAAACTGTTTTTT
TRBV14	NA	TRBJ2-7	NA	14	CASSLQGPGYEQYF	TGTGCCAGCAGCTTACAGGGACCCGGCTACGAGCAGTACTTC
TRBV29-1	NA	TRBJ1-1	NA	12	CSGDTGNTEAFF	TGCAGCGGAGACACAGGGAACACTGAAGCTTTCTTT
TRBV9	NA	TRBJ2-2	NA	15	CASSFRDPETGELFF	TGTGCCAGCAGCTTCCGGGACCCGGAAACCGGGGAGCTGTTTTTT
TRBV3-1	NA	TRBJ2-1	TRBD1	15	CASSHFNRGNNEQFF	TGTGCCAGCAGCCATTTTAACAGGGGAAACAATGAGCAGTTCTTC
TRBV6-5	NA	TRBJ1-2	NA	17	CASSYSVRGGAGYGYTF	TGTGCCAGCAGTTACTCGGTGCGAGGGGGGGCTGGCTATGGCTACACCTTC
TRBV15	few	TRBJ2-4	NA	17	CATSREGGQLAKNIQYF	TGTGCCACCAGCAGAGAAGGAGGACAACTAGCCAAAAACATTCAGTACTTC
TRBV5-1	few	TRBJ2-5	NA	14	CASSSQPTKETQYF	TGCGCCAGCAGCTCCCAGCCCACCAAAGAGACCCAGTACTTC
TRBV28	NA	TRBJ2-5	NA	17	CASSLPARRDFQETQYF	TGTGCCAGCAGTTTACCAGCCCGCCGGGACTTCCAAGAGACCCAGTACTTC
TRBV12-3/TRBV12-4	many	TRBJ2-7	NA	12	CASSLIANEQYF	TGTGCCAGCAGTTTAATCGCGAACGAGCAGTACTTC
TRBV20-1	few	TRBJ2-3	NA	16	CSARDFRGASTDTQYF	TGCAGTGCTAGAGATTTCCGCGGGGCTAGCACAGATACGCAGTATTTT
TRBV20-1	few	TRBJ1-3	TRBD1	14	CSARETGKGNTIYF	TGCAGTGCTAGAGAGACAGGGAAGGGAAACACCATATATTTT
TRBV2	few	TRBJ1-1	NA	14	CASIFTGSWAEAFF	TGTGCCAGCATTTTTACAGGGTCTTGGGCTGAAGCTTTCTTT
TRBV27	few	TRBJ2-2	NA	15	CASRHGTSNTGELFF	TGTGCCAGCAGGCACGGGACGTCGAACACCGGGGAGCTGTTTTTT
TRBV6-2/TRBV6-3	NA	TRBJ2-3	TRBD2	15	CATRIAGGNTDTQYF	TGTGCCACCAGAATAGCGGGAGGGAACACAGATACGCAGTATTTT
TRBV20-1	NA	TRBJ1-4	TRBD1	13	CSAREGADEKLFF	TGCAGTGCGAGAGAGGGGGCGGATGAAAAACTGTTTTTT
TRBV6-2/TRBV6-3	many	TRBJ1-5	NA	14	CASSREGGNQPQHF	TGTGCCAGCAGTCGGGAAGGTGGCAATCAGCCCCAGCATTTT
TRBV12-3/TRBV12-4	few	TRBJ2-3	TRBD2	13	CASSLVAGGLQYF	TGTGCCAGCAGTTTGGTCGCGGGGGGGCTACAGTATTTT
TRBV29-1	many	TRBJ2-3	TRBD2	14	CSVGTSGSTDTQYF	TGCAGCGTCGGGACTAGCGGAAGCACAGATACGCAGTATTTT
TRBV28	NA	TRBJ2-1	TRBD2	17	CASSTRAGGHLWGEQFF	TGTGCCAGCAGCACCCGTGCGGGAGGACATTTGTGGGGTGAGCAGTTCTTC
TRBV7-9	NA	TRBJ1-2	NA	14	CASSPRQVNYGYTF	TGTGCCAGCAGCCCAAGACAGGTCAACTATGGCTACACCTTC
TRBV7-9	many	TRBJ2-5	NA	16	CASSPSRFRGKETQYF	TGTGCCAGCAGCCCGTCCAGGTTTAGAGGGAAAGAGACCCAGTACTTC
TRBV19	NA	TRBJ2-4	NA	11	CASSIGFIQYF	TGTGCCAGTAGTATCGGGTTCATTCAGTACTTC
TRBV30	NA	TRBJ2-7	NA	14	CAWSPYRGGYEQYF	TGTGCCTGGAGTCCATACAGGGGGGGCTACGAGCAGTACTTC
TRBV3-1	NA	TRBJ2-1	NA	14	CASSMGTLTNEQFF	TGTGCCAGCAGCATGGGGACTCTCACCAATGAGCAGTTCTTC
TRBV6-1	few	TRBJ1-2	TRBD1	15	CASSEGRGRNYGYTF	TGTGCCAGCAGTGAAGGCAGGGGGCGGAACTATGGCTACACCTTC
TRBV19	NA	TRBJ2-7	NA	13	CASRAGPDYEQYF	TGTGCCAGTAGGGCCGGTCCCGATTACGAGCAGTACTTC
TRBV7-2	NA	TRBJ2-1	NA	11	CASSLLYEQFF	TGTGCCAGCAGCTTATTGTATGAGCAGTTCTTC
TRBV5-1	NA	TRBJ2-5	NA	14	CASSPLGQQETQYF	TGCGCCAGCAGCCCACTAGGACAGCAAGAGACCCAGTACTTC
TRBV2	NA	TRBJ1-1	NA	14	CAGKIDRLNTEAFF	TGTGCCGGGAAAATCGACAGACTGAACACTGAAGCTTTCTTT
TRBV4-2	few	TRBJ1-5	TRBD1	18	CASSPDLTGQGANQPQHF	TGTGCCAGCAGCCCGGACCTGACGGGACAGGGGGCTAATCAGCCCCAGCATTTT
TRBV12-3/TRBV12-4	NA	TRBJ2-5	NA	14	CASSYGMIQETQYF	TGTGCCAGCAGTTATGGGATGATCCAAGAGACCCAGTACTTC
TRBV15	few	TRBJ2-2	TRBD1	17	CATSRGGLQGAIGELFF	TGTGCCACCAGCAGAGGGGGACTCCAGGGGGCGATCGGGGAGCTGTTTTTT
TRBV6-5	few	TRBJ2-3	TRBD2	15	CASSVLAGGTDTQYF	TGTGCCAGCAGTGTACTAGCGGGGGGGACAGATACGCAGTATTTT
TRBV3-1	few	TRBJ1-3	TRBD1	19	CASSLTPGTGHSSGNTIYF	TGTGCCAGCAGCCTGACTCCCGGGACAGGTCATAGCTCTGGAAACACCATATATTTT
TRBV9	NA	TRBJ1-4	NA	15	CASSVAQGFGEKLFF	TGTGCCAGCAGCGTAGCGCAGGGTTTTGGGGAAAAACTGTTTTTT